The 22 T cell receptor beta chains in this list originate from one sample, sequenced in a study of T-cell memory formation after mild COVID-19. MiXCR was run by TCRdb on the 5' RACE reads, yielding one entry per CDR3 protein. This sample has about 200,000 distinct CDR3 sequences; 15% to 20% occur once, and the top ten carry 2.4%. Sequenced: PBMCs or a T cell subset sorted from them (not recorded which). Source of these receptors: an adult woman who had mild COVID-19 (a few samples of this study predate the infection). Cell type and time point are not known.

V gene TRBV11-3 combines with J gene TRBJ2-7; TRBD1 matches 7 bases. V shed 1 base, J shed 4 bases, and the junction held 7 bases outside the gene matches. This CDR3 contains 15 residues. Germline V gene sequence: CDR1 SGHNT, CDR2 YENEEA. The CDR3 nucleotides are TGTGCCAGCAGCTTAGCGGGACAGCTTCGATACGAGCAGTACTTC. Protein product: CASSLAGQLRYEQYF.

This clonotype was seen a handful of times. V is TRBV4-1 and J is TRBJ1-2; the D gene is possibly TRBD1 (6 bases). In germline, CDR1 is MGHRA, CDR2 YSYEKL. Trimming took off 2 bases at V and 4 bases at J, with 11 bases between the two ends. CDR3 size: 14 residues. Here the CDR3 reads CASSQSEGGYGYTF. Written as DNA, the CDR3 is TGCGCCAGCAGCCAAAGTGAAGGGGGCTATGGCTACACCTTC.

This chain joins TRBV20-1 and TRBJ2-3, with D perhaps matching TRBD2 (5 bases). V was shortened by 0 bases and J by 0 bases, with 13 bases between the two germline ends. The germline CDR1 and CDR2 sequences are DFQATT and SNEGSKA (reference sequence). The CDR3 spans 16 residues. DNA for the CDR3: TGCAGTGCTAGAGATGAGAGGTCGGGGAGCACAGATACGCAGTATTTT. This sequence encodes CSARDERSGSTDTQYF.

The rearrangement uses TRBV12-3 or TRBV12-4 and TRBJ1-1; D unclear. Trimming cost V 1 base and J 1 base, with 19 bases left between them. CDR3 length: 18 residues. In DNA, the CDR3 is TGTGCCAGCAGTTTAGTGCCCATGGCCAGAGAATCGAACACTGAAGCTTTCTTT. It translates to CASSLVPMARESNTEAFF.

J is TRBJ1-5 and V is TRBV5-5, with D possibly being TRBD1 (5 bases). Trimming took 3 bases from V and 2 from J, leaving 12 bases between them. The CDR3 length is 15 residues. Germline assignment: CDR1 SGHKS and CDR2 YYEKEE (reference sequence). The CDR3 bases are TGTGCCAGCAGCTGGGGGGTCGGCGGCAATCAGCCCCAGCATTTT. Its protein is CASSWGVGGNQPQHF.

J is TRBJ2-7 and V is TRBV5-1, with 8 bases fitting TRBD1. The CDR3 loop spans 15 amino acids. Trimming at V came to 4 bases and at J to 3 bases, leaving 9 bases not matched to a gene. Germline CDR1 is SGHRS and CDR2 is YFSETQ. CDR3 residues: CASSQDRDYIYEQYF. The CDR3 DNA sequence: TGCGCCAGCAGCCAGGACAGGGATTACATCTACGAGCAGTACTTC.

This clonotype was detected once. The rearrangement joins TRBV12-3 or TRBV12-4 to TRBJ2-3; 11 nucleotides align to TRBD2. The CDR3 consists of 17 residues. After removal of 5 bases from V and 1 base from J, the junction contained 8 bases not matched to a gene. In DNA form, the CDR3 reads TGTGCCAGCAGTCCCATCCGTAGCGGGGGGGGCACAGATACGCAGTATTTT. It codes for CASSPIRSGGGTDTQYF.

The chain combines TRBV27 with TRBJ1-1; D is uncertain. V lost 5 bases, J lost 5 bases, and 12 bases lay in between. Germline-derived CDR1 and CDR2 are MNHEY and SMNVEV (reference sequence). The CDR3 is 13 residues long. The chain's CDR3 is CASSPQRRTEAFF. DNA of the CDR3: TGTGCCAGCAGTCCCCAGAGGCGTACTGAAGCTTTCTTT.

The CDR3 protein is CSATGFSGNTIYF. The CDR3 DNA sequence: TGCAGTGCTACAGGGTTCTCTGGAAACACCATATATTTT. The J gene is TRBJ1-3, the V gene TRBV20-1; tentative D call: TRBD1 (5 bases). Germline-derived CDR1 and CDR2 are DFQATT and SNEGSKA (reference sequence). CDR3 length: 13 residues. V shed 4 bases and J shed 0 bases, with 7 bases lying between them.

The rearrangement uses TRBV27 and TRBJ2-1, with TRBD1 identical over 7 bases. CDR3 length: 14 residues. Germline lookup yields CDR1 MNHEY and CDR2 SMNVEV (reference sequence). With V trimmed by 3 bases and J by 8 bases, 7 bases remained unmatched. CDR3 sequence reads: CASSLTGWSDEQFF. In nucleotides, the CDR3 is TGTGCCAGCAGTTTGACAGGGTGGTCCGATGAGCAGTTCTTC.

Relative to its sample, this clonotype is medium-sized (0.01 to 0.1%). This sequence joins TRBV9 and TRBJ2-2; D is unclear. Germline-derived CDR1 and CDR2 are SGDLS and YYNGEE. V dropped 0 bases and J dropped 1 base, with 4 bases sitting between them. The CDR3 extends over 14 amino acids. The CDR3 protein is CASSVARNTGELFF. CDR3 sequence (DNA): TGTGCCAGCAGCGTAGCCAGGAACACCGGGGAGCTGTTTTTT.

This clonotype was seen a handful of times. The chain joins TRBV27 to TRBJ2-1; D tentatively fits TRBD1 or TRBD2 (5 bases each). The germline gives CDR1 MNHEY, CDR2 SMNVEV (reference sequence). The CDR3 covers 14 residues. The V end lost 0 bases, the J end lost 7 bases, and 10 bases lay between the germline ends. CDR3 protein: CASSLSGPRNEQFF. The CDR3 coding sequence is TGTGCCAGCAGTTTATCGGGACCGCGGAATGAGCAGTTCTTC.

The table lists this clonotype with a few counts. The chain joins TRBV9 to TRBJ1-5; D is unclear. The CDR3 spans 13 residues. V was shortened by 1 base and J by 0 bases, with 2 bases between the two germline ends. Germline V CDR1 and CDR2: SGDLS, YYNGEE. CDR3 sequence: CASSVHSNQPQHF. CDR3 bases: TGTGCCAGCAGCGTACATAGCAATCAGCCCCAGCATTTT.

In its sample, this clonotype was seen a few times. J is TRBJ2-5 and V is TRBV20-1, with D unclear. Germline CDR1 and CDR2: DFQATT and SNEGSKA (reference sequence). The CDR3 runs to 13 residues. The V and J ends lost 0 bases and 0 bases respectively, with 5 bases between them. CDR3 loop: CSARDLYQETQYF. CDR3 nucleotide sequence: TGCAGTGCTAGAGACCTGTACCAAGAGACCCAGTACTTC.

This clonotype was seen more than once but under ten times. This chain uses TRBV12-3 or TRBV12-4 with TRBJ1-1; D gene ambiguous. The germline V and J ends were trimmed by 1 base and 8 bases, with 11 bases remaining between them. The CDR3 totals 13 residues. CDR3 sequence (DNA): TGTGCCAGCAGTTTAGTAGGGCAGCGGGAAGCTTTCTTT. It is translated as CASSLVGQREAFF.

This clonotype was seen only a few times. The chain couples TRBV7-3 to TRBJ2-1; 9 positions match TRBD1. CDR1 and CDR2 (germline): SGHTA, FQGTGA. V shed 4 bases and J 16 bases; nucleotides not matched to a gene: 5. CDR3 size: 11 residues. The chain's CDR3 is CASSSGTGLFF. The CDR3 DNA reads TGTGCCAGCAGCTCCGGGACAGGGTTATTCTTC.

This clonotype showed up just a few times. This rearrangement joins TRBV7-9 to TRBJ1-1; TRBD1 is a possible D gene (6 bases). The CDR3 is 15 residues long. Germline lookup yields CDR1 SEHNR and CDR2 FQNEAQ (reference sequence). V dropped 5 bases and J dropped 2 bases, with 15 bases sitting between them. This CDR3 reads CASSRGSGGNTEAFF. CDR3 sequence (DNA): TGTGCCAGCAGCCGAGGGTCCGGGGGCAACACTGAAGCTTTCTTT.

This clonotype was counted only a few times. The rearrangement uses TRBV7-9 and TRBJ1-1, with 9 positions matching TRBD1. Germline V gene sequence: CDR1 SEHNR, CDR2 FQNEAQ (reference sequence). This CDR3 has 19 amino acids. V shed 5 bases and J 4 bases; nucleotides not matched to a gene: 20. CDR3 residues: CASSNDITGGQTGRTEAFF. The CDR3 DNA reads TGTGCCAGCAGCAATGATATTACAGGGGGCCAAACGGGGCGCACTGAAGCTTTCTTT.

Details on this clonotype: The junction departs from the called germline gene at one end, perhaps through a read error. The chain has TRBV20-1 and TRBJ1-2, with a possible D match to TRBD1 (5 bases). The CDR3 totals 8 residues. CDR1 and CDR2 from the germline V gene are DFQATT and SNEGSKA (reference sequence). CDR3 in DNA: TGCAGTGCGGACGGGACGGGCTTC. It translates to CSADGTGF.

This clonotype was detected many times. This sequence joins TRBV20-1 and TRBJ2-2, with a tentative D call TRBD1 (6 bases). Trimming stripped 2 bases from V and 6 bases from J, with 10 bases between. Germline CDR1 reads DFQATT; CDR2 reads SNEGSKA (reference sequence). This CDR3 contains 13 residues. This CDR3 is CSARYRTAGELFF. CDR3 coding DNA: TGCAGTGCTAGATACAGGACAGCCGGGGAGCTGTTTTTT.

This chain uses TRBV2 with TRBJ2-3; D assignment may be TRBD1 or TRBD2 (5 bases each). V lost 7 bases, J lost 0 bases, and 14 bases lay in between. Germline V gives CDR1 SNHLY, CDR2 FYNNEI. The CDR3 runs 15 residues. The CDR3 here is CASNRDPPSTDTQYF. CDR3 bases: TGTGCCAGCAACCGGGACCCCCCGAGCACAGATACGCAGTATTTT. The full variable domain, with the rest looked up from reference TRBV2 and TRBJ2-3, is EPEVTQTPSHQVTQMGQEVILRCVPISNHLYFYWYRQILGQKVEFLVSFYNNEISEKSEIFDDQFSVERPDGSNFTLKIRSTKLEDSAMYFCASNRDPPSTDTQYFGPGTRLTVL.

This clonotype was detected a few times. The chain links TRBV20-1 to TRBJ2-7; 10 bases agree with TRBD1. Trimming removed 0 bases from V and 6 bases from J; junction bases left unmatched: 8. The CDR3 extends over 15 amino acids. Germline V gene lookup returns CDR1 DFQATT and CDR2 SNEGSKA (reference sequence). The CDR3 protein is CSARDGDRGTGEQYF. CDR3 sequence (DNA): TGCAGTGCTAGAGATGGGGACAGGGGAACTGGCGAGCAGTACTTC.